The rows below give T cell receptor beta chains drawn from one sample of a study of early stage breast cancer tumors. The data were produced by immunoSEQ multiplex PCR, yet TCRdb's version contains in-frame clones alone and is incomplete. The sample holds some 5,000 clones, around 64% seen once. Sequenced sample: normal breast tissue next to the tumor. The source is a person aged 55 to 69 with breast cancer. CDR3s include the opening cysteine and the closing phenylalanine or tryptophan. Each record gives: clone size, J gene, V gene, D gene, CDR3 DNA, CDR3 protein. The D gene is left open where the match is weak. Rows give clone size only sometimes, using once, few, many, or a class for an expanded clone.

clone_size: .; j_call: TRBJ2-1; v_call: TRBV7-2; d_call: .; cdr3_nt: TGTGCCAGCAGCTTAGGTGGTTCCCTCTACAATGAGCAGTTCTTC; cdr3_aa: CASSLGGSLYNEQFF
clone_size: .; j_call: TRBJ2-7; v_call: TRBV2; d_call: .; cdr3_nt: TGTGCCATCGGGACCGCCGTCTACGAGCAGTACTTC; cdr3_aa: CAIGTAVYEQYF
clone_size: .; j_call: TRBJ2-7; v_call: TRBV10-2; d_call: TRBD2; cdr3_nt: TGCGCCAGCAGTGATGGAACTAGCGGGAGGCGCGAGCAGTACTTC; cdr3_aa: CASSDGTSGRREQYF
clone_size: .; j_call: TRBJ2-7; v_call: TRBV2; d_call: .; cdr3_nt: TGTGCCAGCAGCGTCCTGGGGGCTAGTCAGGTCGAGCAGTACTTC; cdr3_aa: CASSVLGASQVEQYF
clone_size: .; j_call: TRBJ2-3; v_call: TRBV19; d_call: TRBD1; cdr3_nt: TGTGCCAGTAGTTGGGGGACAGGGATGTACAGCGATACGCAGTATTTT; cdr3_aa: CASSWGTGMYSDTQYF
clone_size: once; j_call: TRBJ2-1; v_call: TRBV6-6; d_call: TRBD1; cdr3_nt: TGTGCCAGCAGTTCATCGCATGGACAGGGTTTTAATGAGCAGTTCTTC; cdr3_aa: CASSSSHGQGFNEQFF
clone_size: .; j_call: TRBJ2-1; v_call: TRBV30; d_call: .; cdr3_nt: TGTGCCTGGAGTGTACCGAATGGGGACGGATACAATGAGCAGTTCTTC; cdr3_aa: CAWSVPNGDGYNEQFF
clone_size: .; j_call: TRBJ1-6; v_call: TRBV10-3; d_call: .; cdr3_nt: TGTGCCATCAGTGAGAGTGAGGGTGGGACATCACCCCTCCACTTT; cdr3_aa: CAISESEGGTSPLHF
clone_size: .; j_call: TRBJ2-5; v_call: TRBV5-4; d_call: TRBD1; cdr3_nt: TGTGCCAGCAGCGTTGGCTGGACAGGGGGACAAGAGACCCAGTACTTC; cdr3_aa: CASSVGWTGGQETQYF
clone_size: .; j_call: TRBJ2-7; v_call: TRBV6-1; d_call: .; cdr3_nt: TGTGCCAGCAGTGAAGCAGCGGGCGAGCAGTACTTC; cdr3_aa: CASSEAAGEQYF
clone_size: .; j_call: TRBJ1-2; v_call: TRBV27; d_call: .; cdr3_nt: TGTGCCAGCAGTTTCTCTTCGGTCGGCGGGCGCGCCTATGGCTACACCTTC; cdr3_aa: CASSFSSVGGRAYGYTF
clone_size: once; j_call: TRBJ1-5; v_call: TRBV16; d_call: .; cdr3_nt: TGTGCCAGCAGCCAAGCTGATCAGCCCCAGCATTTT; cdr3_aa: CASSQADQPQHF
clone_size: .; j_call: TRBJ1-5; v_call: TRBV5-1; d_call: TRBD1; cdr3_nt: TGCGCCAGCAGGAGGGGGACAGGGACCTTAGCGGATCAGCCCCAGCATTTT; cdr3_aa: CASRRGTGTLADQPQHF
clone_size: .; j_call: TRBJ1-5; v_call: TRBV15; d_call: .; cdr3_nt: TGTGCCACCAGCAGAGGGGCATTCAATCAGCCCCAGCATTTT; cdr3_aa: CATSRGAFNQPQHF
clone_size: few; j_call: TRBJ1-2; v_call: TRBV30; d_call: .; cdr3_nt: TGTGCCTGGAGTGTCAAGGCAGCGAGCCGAAACTATGGCTACACCTTC; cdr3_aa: CAWSVKAASRNYGYTF
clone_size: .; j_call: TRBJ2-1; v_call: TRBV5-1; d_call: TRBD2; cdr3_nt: TGCGCCAGCAGCTTACTGGGTAGCGGGGACTATGAGCAGTTCTTC; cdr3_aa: CASSLLGSGDYEQFF
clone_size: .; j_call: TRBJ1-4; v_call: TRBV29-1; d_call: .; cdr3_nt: TGCAGCGCCCGTGGTGGTGGGACAATAAGTGAAAAACTGTTTTTT; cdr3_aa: CSARGGGTISEKLFF
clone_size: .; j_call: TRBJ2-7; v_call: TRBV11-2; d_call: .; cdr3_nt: TGTGCCAGCAGCTTAGATTGGGCCAGATCCTACGAGCAGTACTTC; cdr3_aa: CASSLDWARSYEQYF
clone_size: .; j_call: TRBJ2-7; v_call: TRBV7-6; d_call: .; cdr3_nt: TGTGCCAGCAGCTTAGTAGGAGACGAGCAGTACTTC; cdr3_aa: CASSLVGDEQYF
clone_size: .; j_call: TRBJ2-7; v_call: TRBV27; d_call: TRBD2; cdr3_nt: TGTGCCAGCAGTTGGGGTCGCGGGAGGGCCGCCTACGAGCAGTACTTC; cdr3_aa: CASSWGRGRAAYEQYF
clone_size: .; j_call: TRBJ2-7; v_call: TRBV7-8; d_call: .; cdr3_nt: TGTGCCAGCAGCTCCTTACGAAGGGGCGAGCAGTACTTC; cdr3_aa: CASSSLRRGEQYF
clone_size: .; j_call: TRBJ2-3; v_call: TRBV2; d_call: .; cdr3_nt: TGTGCCAGCAGTCCCGTTGGGGCAGATACGCAGTATTTT; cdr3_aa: CASSPVGADTQYF
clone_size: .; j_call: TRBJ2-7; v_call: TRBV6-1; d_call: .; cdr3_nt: TGTGCCAGCAGTGAAGGGGCGACGGTCCGGTACGAGCAGTACTTC; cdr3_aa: CASSEGATVRYEQYF
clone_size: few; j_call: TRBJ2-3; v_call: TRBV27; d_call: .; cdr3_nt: TGTGCCACCAGACCGTCTAGCACAGATACGCAGTATTTT; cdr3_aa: CATRPSSTDTQYF
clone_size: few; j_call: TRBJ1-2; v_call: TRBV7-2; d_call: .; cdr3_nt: TGTGCCAGCAGCTCCAGAGGACCGGAGTATGGCTACACCTTC; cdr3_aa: CASSSRGPEYGYTF
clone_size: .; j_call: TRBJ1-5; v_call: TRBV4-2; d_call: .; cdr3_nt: TGTGCCAGCAGCCAAGATCTGAGGGGCAATAGCAATCAGCCCCAGCATTTT; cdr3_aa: CASSQDLRGNSNQPQHF
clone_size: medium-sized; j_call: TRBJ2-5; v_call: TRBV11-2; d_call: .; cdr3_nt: TGTGCCAGCAGCTTAGTCGCTGAGACCCAGTACTTC; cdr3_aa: CASSLVAETQYF
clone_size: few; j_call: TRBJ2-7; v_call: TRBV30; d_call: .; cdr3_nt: TGTGCCTGGAGCGCTCCTTCCGAGCAGTACTTC; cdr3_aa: CAWSAPSEQYF
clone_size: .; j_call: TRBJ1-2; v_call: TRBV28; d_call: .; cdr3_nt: TGTGCCAGCAGTTTATTCCCCCCCCTGGGCTACACCTTC; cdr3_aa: CASSLFPPLGYTF
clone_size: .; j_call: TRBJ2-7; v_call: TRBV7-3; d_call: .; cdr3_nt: TGTGCCAGCAGCTTAACCACAACTAGCGAGCAGTACTTC; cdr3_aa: CASSLTTTSEQYF
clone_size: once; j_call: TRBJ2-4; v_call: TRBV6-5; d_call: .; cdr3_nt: TGTGCCAGCAGTTATAAATCCAAAGCCAAAAACATTCAGTACTTC; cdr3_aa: CASSYKSKAKNIQYF
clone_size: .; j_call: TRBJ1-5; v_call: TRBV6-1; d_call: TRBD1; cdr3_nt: TGTGCCAGCAGTCCAACAGGGGTGAGCAATCAGCCCCAGCATTTT; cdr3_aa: CASSPTGVSNQPQHF
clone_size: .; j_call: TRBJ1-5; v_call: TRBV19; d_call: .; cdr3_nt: TGTGCCAGTAGCAGACAGAGCCATCAGCCCCAGCATTTT; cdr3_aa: CASSRQSHQPQHF
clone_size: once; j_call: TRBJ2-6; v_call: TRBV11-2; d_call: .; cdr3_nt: TGTGCCAGCAGCCTGCGCAAGCAACAAAGTCGGGCCAACGTCCTGACTTTC; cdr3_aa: CASSLRKQQSRANVLTF
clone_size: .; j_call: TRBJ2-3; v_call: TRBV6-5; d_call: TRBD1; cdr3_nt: TGTGCCAGCAGGGGACAGAGCACAGATACGCAGTATTTT; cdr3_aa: CASRGQSTDTQYF
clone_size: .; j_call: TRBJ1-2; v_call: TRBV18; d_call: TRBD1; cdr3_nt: TGTGCCAGCTCACCAATGGGCCGGGACAGTCACTATGGCTACACCTTC; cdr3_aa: CASSPMGRDSHYGYTF
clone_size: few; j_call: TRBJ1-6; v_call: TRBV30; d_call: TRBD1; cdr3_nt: TGTGCCTGGAATGGACAGGGAGGCAATTCACCCCTCCACTTT; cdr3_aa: CAWNGQGGNSPLHF
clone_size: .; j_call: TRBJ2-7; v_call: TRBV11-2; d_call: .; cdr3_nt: TGTGCCAGCACCCCCATGGTGGGTCAGGGGGGCTACGAGCAGTACTTC; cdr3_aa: CASTPMVGQGGYEQYF
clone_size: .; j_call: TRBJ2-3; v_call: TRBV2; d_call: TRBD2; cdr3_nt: TGTGCCAGCAGTGAAGAGGTAGCGGGGTCAGATACGCAGTATTTT; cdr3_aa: CASSEEVAGSDTQYF
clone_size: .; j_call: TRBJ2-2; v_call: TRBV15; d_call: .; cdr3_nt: TGTGCCACCAGCAGATTGGTTAACACCGGGGAGCTGTTTTTT; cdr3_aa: CATSRLVNTGELFF
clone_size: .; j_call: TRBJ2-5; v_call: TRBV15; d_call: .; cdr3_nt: TGTGCCACCAGCAGAGATTTCAATGCGGAGACGGAGACCCAGTACTTC; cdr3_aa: CATSRDFNAETETQYF
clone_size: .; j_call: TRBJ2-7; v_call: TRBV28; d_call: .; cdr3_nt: TGTGCCAGCCATCCCAGGGGTGAGGGATACGAGCAGTACTTC; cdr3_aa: CASHPRGEGYEQYF